This TCR beta chain emerged from a study of T cell changes during pregnancy in multiple sclerosis (dated by TCRdb to between 2019 and 2020). Background for the entire study: Changes in the T cell repertoire over the course of pregnancy were examined in this study in women with multiple sclerosis.

There are 16 amino acids in the CDR3, from cysteine to phenylalanine inclusive. The read is trimmed to its CDR3 DNA, 48 bases read in frame from base 1. From V the trimming removes 2 bases and from J it removes 4 bases, while the gene matches leave 7 bases of the junction unaccounted for. Reading the germline V gene gives CDR1 LGHNT and CDR2 FRNRAP. Library creation used the immunoSEQ multiplex PCR assay. The source is immuneACCESS, and TCRdb retained only in-frame sequences with V and J called. Part of the clones is not carried over; for the studies checked, unresolved V genes explain less than half of this, and the remainder is unexplained. For this sample the table gives about 67,000 clones, of which 91% were detected only once. More than 1.4% of the sample is in the top ten clones. On this clone: Its antigen remains undetermined. No base quality information exists; no much larger clone differs at one position.

This sample comprised peripheral blood, obtained in the second trimester of pregnancy. The chain is encoded by TRBV12-5 joined to TRBJ1-4; TRBD1 matches 7 bases in the middle. The sequence derives from a female donor with multiple sclerosis, enrolled in a pregnancy study. The DNA sequence is given as TGTGCTAGTGGTTTGACGACGGACAGGAATAATGAAAAACTGTTTTTT. Its protein is CASGLTTDRNNEKLFF.